Presented here are 18 T cell receptor beta chains from one specimen sequenced in a study of regulatory T cells. Study-wide points: Hydrophobic residues at CDR3 positions 6 and 7 were enriched in conventional CD4+ T cells of CD3G-deficient patients.

Their antigen targets remain unknown. Amplification used 52 TRBV primers and 13 TRBJ primers. Repertoires were generated with immunoSEQ multiplex PCR, while TCRdb's copy carries only in-frame clones and drops some. Seen here are roughly 30,000 clones, roughly 92% observed once, and the top ten hold approximately 1.5%. Sequencing was done on a sample of conventional CD4+ T cells sorted from blood. The receptors stem from a young adult with CD3G deficiency.

The chain couples TRBV15 to TRBJ1-5, with D perhaps matching TRBD1 (5 bases). This CDR3 is built from 13 residues. The V and J ends lost 8 bases and 5 bases respectively, with 13 bases between them. The V gene's germline CDR1 is LNHNV and CDR2 YYDKDF (reference sequence). CDR3 residues: CATSGPIHQPQHF. The CDR3 DNA sequence: TGTGCCACCTCGGGACCCATCCATCAGCCCCAGCATTTT.

The chain joins TRBV6-6 to TRBJ1-4, with 8 bases identical to TRBD1. The CDR3 extends over 14 amino acids. V gave up 5 bases and J gave up 8 bases; unmatched junction bases: 7. Germline-derived CDR1 and CDR2 are MNHNY and SVGAGI (reference sequence). The CDR3 region is CASSIGQGGEKLFF. The CDR3 DNA reads as TGTGCCAGCAGTATCGGACAGGGTGGGGAAAAACTGTTTTTT.

For the CDR3, the DNA is TGCGCCAGCAGCCCATCTTTAGCGGGGGGCCCGGTTCAAGAGACCCAGTACTTC. Its translation is CASSPSLAGGPVQETQYF. The J gene is TRBJ2-5, the V gene TRBV5-1, with 10 bases aligning to TRBD2. This CDR3 spans 18 amino acids. V was pared by 4 bases and J by 2 bases, with 14 bases of the junction left unmatched. Per germline, CDR1 SGHRS and CDR2 YFSETQ.

The V and J genes are TRBV19 and TRBJ2-1; 8 nucleotides line up with TRBD2. CDR1 LNHDA and CDR2 SQIVND come from the germline V gene (reference sequence). The length of the CDR3 is 15 residues. The V and J ends lost 1 base and 3 bases, in that order; junction bases with no gene match: 2. The CDR3 is CASSIGTSSYNEQFF. In DNA form, the CDR3 reads TGTGCCAGTAGTATAGGGACTAGCAGCTACAATGAGCAGTTCTTC.

Of note for this clone: Different DNA sequences within this sample yield the same CDR3. V usage is TRBV18 and J usage is TRBJ2-3; D unresolved. The germline gives CDR1 KGHSH, CDR2 LQKENI. The V end was cut by 3 bases, the J end by 3 bases, with 4 bases between. The CDR3 is made up of 12 amino acids. CDR3 sequence reads: CASSPGTDTQYF. The CDR3 DNA reads TGTGCCAGCTCACCTGGAACAGATACGCAGTATTTT.

The chain joins TRBV6-1 to TRBJ2-7, with 11 positions matching TRBD2. Germline V lookup: CDR1 MNHNS, CDR2 SASEGT. There are 14 residues in the CDR3. With 5 bases clipped from V and 5 bases from J, the junction kept 5 bases outside the gene matches. The CDR3 region has the DNA TGTGCCAGCAGTCCGGGACTAGCGGCCCACGAGCAGTACTTC. Amino acids: CASSPGLAAHEQYF.

This clone was counted a few times. The rearrangement joins TRBV7-8 to TRBJ2-3, with a tentative D call TRBD2 (6 bases). Trimming pared 2 bases from V and 0 bases from J, leaving 18 bases between. The germline gives CDR1 SGHVS, CDR2 FQNEAQ. The CDR3 runs to 18 residues. CDR3 sequence (DNA): TGTGCCAGCAGCTTACGGAGGGCCGGGACTTCTAGCACAGATACGCAGTATTTT. It translates to CASSLRRAGTSSTDTQYF.

The gene calls are TRBV5-4 and TRBJ2-1; D possibly corresponds to TRBD1 (6 bases). The CDR3 totals 14 residues. V was shortened by 0 bases and J by 9 bases, with 13 bases between the two germline ends. Per the germline V gene, CDR1 is SGHNT and CDR2 is YYREEE (reference sequence). DNA of the CDR3: TGTGCCAGCAGCTTGGAATCAGGGGTAGGTGAGCAGTTCTTC. It yields the protein CASSLESGVGEQFF.

The rearrangement links TRBV18 to TRBJ2-1; 9 nucleotides line up with TRBD2. Trimming at V came to 2 bases and at J to 8 bases, leaving 4 bases not matched to a gene. CDR1 is KGHSH and CDR2 is LQKENI in the germline V gene. The CDR3 runs 14 residues. This CDR3 reads CASSPGGRGYEQFF. In nucleotides, the CDR3 is TGTGCCAGCTCACCAGGCGGGAGGGGCTATGAGCAGTTCTTC.

This chain uses TRBV5-4 with TRBJ1-3, with 7 bases that match TRBD1. With 4 bases clipped from V and 0 bases from J, the junction kept 13 bases outside the gene matches. This CDR3 is built from 18 residues. CDR1 is SGHNT, CDR2 YYREEE, per germline (reference sequence). This CDR3 is CASSPTPRTGISGNTIYF. The CDR3 DNA reads as TGTGCCAGCAGCCCTACCCCTAGGACAGGAATCTCTGGAAACACCATATATTTT.

V and J are TRBV7-9 and TRBJ2-1, with D perhaps given as TRBD1 or TRBD2 (6 bases each). Trimming pared 0 bases from V and 10 bases from J, leaving 13 bases between. The CDR3 is 14 residues long. Germline CDR1 SEHNR, CDR2 FQNEAQ (reference sequence). The CDR3 nucleotides are TGTGCCAGCAGCTTAGCGGTAGGGGGGACAGAGCAGTTCTTC. As protein: CASSLAVGGTEQFF.

The chain uses TRBV7-9 and TRBJ2-7; 12 bases are a match to TRBD1. The V segment lost 6 bases and the J segment 6 bases; nucleotides outside the gene matches: 6. This CDR3 contains 14 residues. From germline, CDR1 is SEHNR and CDR2 FQNEAQ (reference sequence). The CDR3 here is CASSLGQGAAEQYF. As DNA, the CDR3 is TGTGCCAGCAGTCTGGGACAGGGGGCGGCCGAGCAGTACTTC.

The genes are TRBV11-2 and TRBJ2-1; 8 bases line up with TRBD2. With V trimmed by 5 bases and J by 6 bases, 12 bases remained unmatched. The CDR3 is 16 residues long. Germline V gene data show CDR1 as SGHAT and CDR2 as FQNNGV. CDR3 loop: CASSLRGAGGVNEQFF. CDR3 nucleotide sequence: TGTGCCAGCAGCCTCCGGGGGGCGGGAGGTGTCAATGAGCAGTTCTTC.

The V gene is TRBV5-4, the J gene TRBJ2-7, with 10 bases aligning to TRBD1. From germline, CDR1 is SGHNT and CDR2 YYREEE (reference sequence). The CDR3 runs 14 residues. V shed 4 bases and J 6 bases; nucleotides not matched to a gene: 7. The CDR3 region is CASSPGQGRGEQYF. In DNA form, the CDR3 reads TGTGCCAGCAGCCCGGGACAGGGGAGGGGCGAGCAGTACTTC.

J is TRBJ1-1 and V is TRBV6-5, with D uncertain. The CDR3 contains 16 residues. The V end lost 2 bases, the J end lost 4 bases, and 17 bases lay between the germline ends. The germline CDR1 and CDR2 sequences are MNHEY and SVGAGI. The CDR3 DNA reads as TGTGCCAGCAGTTACAATGGGGTCGCTCGGGGCACTGAAGCTTTCTTT. Encoded protein: CASSYNGVARGTEAFF.

J is TRBJ2-3 and V is TRBV5-1; 7 positions agree with TRBD1. Trimming at V came to 2 bases and at J to 4 bases, leaving 4 bases not matched to a gene. Germline values: CDR1 SGHRS, CDR2 YFSETQ. This CDR3 contains 14 residues. Here the CDR3 DNA reads TGCGCCAGCAGCTTACAAACAGGGGCAGATACGCAGTATTTT. Amino acids: CASSLQTGADTQYF.

The chain recombines TRBV28 with TRBJ1-1, with TRBD1 matching 9 bases. The germline V gene has CDR1 MDHEN and CDR2 SYDVKM. CDR3 length: 15 residues. V shed 4 bases, J shed 9 bases, and the junction held 12 bases outside the gene matches. CDR3 nucleotides: TGTGCCAGCAGTTCTCGAGTCCCGGGACAGGGAAAAGCTTTCTTT. This translates into CASSSRVPGQGKAFF.

Only one count was recorded for this clone. V and J are TRBV28 and TRBJ2-7; no clear D. The V end was cut by 5 bases, the J end by 5 bases, with 19 bases between. Germline CDR1 and CDR2: MDHEN and SYDVKM. The CDR3 extends over 15 amino acids. In DNA, the CDR3 is TGTGCCAGCAGTCCCTCCTCCCTAGGAAGCCACGAGCAGTACTTC. It is translated as CASSPSSLGSHEQYF.